The 14 T cell receptor beta chains in this list originate from one sample, sequenced in a study of response to subunit inactivated influenza vaccine. TCRdb recomputed calls from the RT-PCR reads with MiXCR, one row per CDR3 protein. Here the sample spans approximately 680,000 distinct CDR3 sequences, 15% to 18% being singletons. The sequencing used PBMCs from blood, collected about 13 days after vaccination. Source of these receptors: a man aged 45 to 65 who received an inactivated influenza vaccine.

The V call is TRBV20-1, the J call TRBJ2-2; possible D gene TRBD1, 5 bases. Germline V CDR1 and CDR2: DFQATT, SNEGSKA (reference sequence). Trimming pared 0 bases from V and 2 bases from J, leaving 10 bases between. There are 15 residues in the CDR3. CDR3 nucleotide sequence: TGCAGTGCTAGAGATATCCGGACAAACACCGGGGAGCTGTTTTTT. Translated, it gives CSARDIRTNTGELFF.

The rearrangement joins TRBV14 to TRBJ1-1; no definite D call. Trimming took off 0 bases at V and 5 bases at J, with 7 bases between the two ends. Germline lookup yields CDR1 SGHDN and CDR2 FVKESK. This CDR3 spans 13 amino acids. The CDR3: CASSQDMRTEAFF. The CDR3 nucleotides are TGTGCCAGCAGCCAAGATATGCGGACTGAAGCTTTCTTT.

This clonotype turned up a few times. The CDR3 nucleotides are TGTGCCATCAGGGCGACAGGGGGAGGGGACTACGAGCAGTACTTC. It yields the protein CAIRATGGGDYEQYF. The rearrangement links TRBV10-3 to TRBJ2-7; 9 bases agree with TRBD1. The CDR3 sequence is 15 residues long. Germline V gives CDR1 ENHRY, CDR2 SYGVKD. Losses at the gene ends were 6 bases for V and 3 bases for J; bases not matched to a gene: 9.

This clonotype appeared a few times. The chain carries TRBV20-1 and TRBJ2-5; tentatively, D is TRBD1 or TRBD2 (6 bases each). Trimming took 2 bases from V and 3 from J, leaving 7 bases between them. The CDR3 totals 12 residues. CDR1 is DFQATT, CDR2 SNEGSKA, per germline (reference sequence). Here the CDR3 reads CSARRGEETQYF. The CDR3 nucleotides are TGCAGTGCTAGAAGGGGGGAAGAGACCCAGTACTTC.

In DNA, the CDR3 is TGTGCCAGCGGAGGGCTAGCGGGGCGCAACAATGAGCAGTTCTTC. This sequence encodes CASGGLAGRNNEQFF. The chain recombines TRBV7-2 with TRBJ2-1; 9 nucleotides match TRBD2. The CDR3 sequence is 15 residues long. Germline assignment: CDR1 SGHTA and CDR2 FQGNSA. The ends lost 8 bases at V and 5 bases at J; junction bases unmatched: 10.

This clonotype was counted only a few times. The rearrangement joins TRBV7-2 to TRBJ1-1; D uncertain. The CDR3 has 17 residues. Trimming left V 4 bases short and J 1 base short, with 19 bases between. Germline CDR1 SGHTA, CDR2 FQGNSA. This CDR3 reads CASSYRRVYGENTEAFF. In DNA, the CDR3 is TGTGCCAGCAGCTACCGCCGGGTTTATGGAGAGAACACTGAAGCTTTCTTT.

V and J are TRBV27 and TRBJ2-1; the match to TRBD2 covers 9 bases. This CDR3 has 18 amino acids. Losses at the gene ends were 3 bases for V and 9 bases for J; bases not matched to a gene: 18. The germline V gene has CDR1 MNHEY and CDR2 SMNVEV (reference sequence). CDR3 coding DNA: TGTGCCAGCAGTTTGAATCCGAGGCGGGAGGGCCGTTTGAGTGAGCAGTTCTTC. It is translated as CASSLNPRREGRLSEQFF.

In this sample, this clonotype turned up a few times. The rearrangement joins TRBV12-3 or TRBV12-4 to TRBJ2-3, with D perhaps TRBD1 (6 bases). Trimming pared 3 bases from V and 2 bases from J, leaving 9 bases between. CDR3 size: 14 residues. Here the CDR3 DNA reads TGTGCCAGCAGTTTGGACAGCCTCACAGATACGCAGTATTTT. Translating it yields CASSLDSLTDTQYF.

Ten or more counts support this clonotype. This chain links TRBV4-2 with TRBJ2-5, with D unresolved. This CDR3 is built from 13 residues. Trimming shortened V by 0 bases and J by 2 bases, and 4 bases separated the two germline ends. The germline V gene encodes CDR1 LGHNA and CDR2 YNFKEQ. The CDR3 loop reads CASSQDRQETQYF. The CDR3 region has the DNA TGTGCCAGCAGCCAAGATCGGCAAGAGACCCAGTACTTC.

V gene TRBV11-2 combines with J gene TRBJ1-6; D might be TRBD1 (6 bases). V was shortened by 0 bases and J by 8 bases, with 8 bases between the two germline ends. CDR3 length: 14 amino acids. The germline V gene encodes CDR1 SGHAT and CDR2 FQNNGV. The CDR3: CASSLDRGDSPLHF. CDR3 nucleotides: TGTGCCAGCAGCTTAGACAGGGGAGATTCACCCCTCCACTTT.

This chain links TRBV5-6 with TRBJ2-3, with 9 bases aligning to TRBD1. CDR1 is SGHDT, CDR2 YYEEEE, per germline. V lost 4 bases, J lost 10 bases, and 10 bases stayed unmatched. This CDR3 has 14 amino acids. CDR3: CASSPGQGVVSQYF. The CDR3 DNA reads TGTGCCAGCAGCCCGGGACAGGGTGTAGTGTCGCAGTATTTT.

The chain joins TRBV18 to TRBJ2-7; 7 bases map to TRBD2. Unmatched junction bases numbered 9, after V lost 1 base and J lost 6 bases. Germline V gene sequence: CDR1 KGHSH, CDR2 LQKENI. CDR3 length equals 15 residues. The CDR3 DNA is TGTGCCAGCTCACCACGGCAGAGGGAGGGTGGCGAGCAGTACTTC. Translating gives CASSPRQREGGEQYF.

The V call is TRBV12-3 or TRBV12-4, the J call TRBJ2-2, with D tentatively TRBD1 (6 bases). V lost 5 bases to trimming and J lost 0 bases, with 10 bases between them. This CDR3 contains 15 residues. CDR3 sequence reads: CASSPTGPNTGELFF. DNA of the CDR3: TGTGCCAGCAGTCCTACAGGGCCGAACACCGGGGAGCTGTTTTTT.

This clonotype was detected a few times. The chain is built from TRBV3-1 and TRBJ2-1, with D possibly being TRBD2 (5 bases). The V gene lost 1 base and the J gene lost 1 base, with 11 bases spanning the gap. The germline V gene has CDR1 LGHDT and CDR2 YNNKEL (reference sequence). This CDR3 contains 16 residues. The CDR3 reads CASSQVPGVSYNEQFF. For the CDR3, the DNA is TGTGCCAGCAGCCAAGTTCCCGGGGTATCCTACAATGAGCAGTTCTTC.